The 29 T cell receptor beta chains given below trace back to one sample, sequenced in a study of T cell repertoires in aging, cancer and after chemotherapy. TRB rearrangements spanning V, D and J were amplified using mixed TRB-A/B primers. TCRdb re-derived calls from the multiplex PCR reads in MiXCR, one entry per CDR3 protein. The sample lists 2,500 to 3,000 distinct CDR3 sequences; 20% to 25% were seen once. The template was genomic DNA from peripheral blood, not RNA. Specimen: blood. All receptors derive from a human donor with a solid tumor.

This clonotype occurred a few times. The V call is TRBV6-5, the J call TRBJ1-5; D remains unclear. V was shortened by 0 bases and J by 7 bases, with 7 bases between the two germline ends. Germline CDR1 is MNHEY and CDR2 is SVGAGI. CDR3 size: 13 residues. The CDR3 DNA sequence: TGTGCCAGCAGTTACTCAAGAGGACAGCCCCAGCATTTT. It encodes CASSYSRGQPQHF.

The chain is built from TRBV27 and TRBJ1-1; D not certain. Trimming left V 3 bases short and J 2 bases short, with 19 bases between. The germline gives CDR1 MNHEY, CDR2 SMNVEV (reference sequence). This CDR3 is 17 amino acids long. CDR3 sequence (DNA): TGTGCCAGCAGTTTTCGTGGTAATTTGGCGGGAAACACTGAAGCTTTCTTT. Amino acid sequence: CASSFRGNLAGNTEAFF.

The chain employs TRBV11-3 and TRBJ2-5; D is undetermined. V lost 0 bases and J 2 bases, leaving 4 bases between the germline ends. This CDR3 has 13 amino acids. Germline loops: CDR1 SGHNT, CDR2 YENEEA. In DNA form, the CDR3 reads TGTGCCAGCAGCTTAGAAGTGCAAGAGACCCAGTACTTC. As protein: CASSLEVQETQYF.

This clonotype was seen more than once but under ten times. The chain employs TRBV5-1 and TRBJ1-6, with unresolved D. This CDR3 region has 16 residues. The V end was cut by 0 bases, the J end by 0 bases, with 7 bases between. From germline, CDR1 is SGHRS and CDR2 YFSETQ. This CDR3 reads CASSLVPSSYNSPLHF. The DNA for the CDR3 is TGCGCCAGCAGCTTGGTACCGAGCTCCTATAATTCACCCCTCCACTTT.

This clonotype counts as medium-sized. The V gene is TRBV19, the J gene TRBJ2-7, with TRBD1 matching over 7 bases. Germline CDR1 reads LNHDA; CDR2 reads SQIVND (reference sequence). V lost 3 bases and J lost 7; bases outside the gene matches: 3. CDR3 length: 12 amino acids. The CDR3 nucleotides are TGTGCCAGTAGTATGACAGGGAGTGAGCAGTACTTC. This codes for CASSMTGSEQYF.

V and J are TRBV20-1 and TRBJ1-2, with no clear D. With 2 bases removed from V and 9 bases from J, the gap between germline ends came to 10 bases. CDR1 and CDR2 (germline): DFQATT, SNEGSKA (reference sequence). CDR3 size: 11 residues. The CDR3 loop reads CSARPHQRYTF. CDR3 nucleotide sequence: TGCAGTGCTAGACCGCACCAGCGCTACACCTTC.

The chain is built from TRBV30 and TRBJ2-5; D is unclear. The germline V gene has CDR1 GTSNPN and CDR2 SVGIG (reference sequence). This CDR3 is built from 15 residues. Trimming removed 3 bases from V and 5 bases from J, with 19 bases in between. This chain's CDR3 is CAWRGFGYSGETQYF. CDR3 sequence (DNA): TGTGCCTGGAGGGGTTTTGGATATTCTGGGGAGACCCAGTACTTC. The variable domain in full, with the rest retrieved from reference TRBV30 and TRBJ2-5, is SQTIHQWPATLVQPVGSPLSLECTVEGTSNPNLYWYRQAAGRGLQLLFYSVGIGQISSEVPQNLSASRPQDRQFILSSKKLLLSDSGFYLCAWRGFGYSGETQYFGPGTRLLVL.

By sample share, this clonotype is large. This chain uses TRBV30 with TRBJ2-7; 7 bases are shared with TRBD1. V was clipped by 5 bases and J by 4 bases; unmatched bases: 2. The length of the CDR3 is 11 residues. CDR1 is GTSNPN, CDR2 SVGIG, per germline (reference sequence). The CDR3 coding sequence is TGTGCCTGGTTGGGACAGTACGAGCAGTACTTC. It specifies CAWLGQYEQYF.

The chain recombines TRBV19 with TRBJ2-1; D tentatively reads TRBD1 or TRBD2 (5 bases each). V dropped 10 bases and J dropped 5 bases, with 15 bases sitting between them. The CDR3 loop spans 13 amino acids. CDR1 and CDR2 (germline): LNHDA, SQIVND (reference sequence). CDR3 sequence: CATQNEGNNEQFF. The CDR3 DNA is TGTGCCACCCAGAACGAGGGGAACAATGAGCAGTTCTTC. The entire variable domain, with the rest obtained from reference TRBV19 and TRBJ2-1, is as follows: DGGITQSPKYLFRKEGQNVTLSCEQNLNHDAMYWYRQDPGQGLRLIYYSQIVNDFQKGDIAEGYSVSREKKESFPLTVTSAQKNPTAFYLCATQNEGNNEQFFGPGTRLTVL.

About this clonotype: With a much larger clone just one base away, this may be a read error. V usage is TRBV7-6 and J usage is TRBJ2-7; D is possibly TRBD2 (6 bases). The CDR3 runs to 15 residues. The V gene's germline CDR1 is SGHVS and CDR2 FNYEAQ. The CDR3 is CTSSFYAGRPYEQYF. The CDR3 bases are TGTACCAGCAGCTTTTACGCGGGACGACCCTACGAGCAGTACTTC.

This clonotype was detected only a few times. This chain connects TRBV20-1 to TRBJ1-2; D gene ambiguous. The CDR3 extends over 14 amino acids. Trimming left V 1 base short and J 5 bases short, with 14 bases between. Per germline, CDR1 DFQATT and CDR2 SNEGSKA (reference sequence). The CDR3 coding sequence is TGCAGTGCTAGAGCCCCCACAGCGAAATATGGCTACACCTTC. Translated: CSARAPTAKYGYTF.

By share, this clonotype ranks as medium-sized. The chain joins TRBV6-5 to TRBJ1-3, with 8 bases matching TRBD1. Looked up from germline, CDR1 is MNHEY and CDR2 is SVGAGI. This CDR3 region has 16 residues. V lost 0 bases to trimming and J lost 4 bases; unmatched junction nucleotides: 5. CDR3 amino acids: CASSYSQGAGGNTIYF. The CDR3 region has the DNA TGTGCCAGCAGTTACTCTCAGGGGGCGGGAGGAAACACCATATATTTT.

This clonotype has only a few counts. The chain combines TRBV20-1 with TRBJ1-1; tentatively, D is TRBD1 (6 bases). V was shortened by 3 bases and J by 2 bases, with 16 bases between the two germline ends. The CDR3 has 15 residues. CDR1 and CDR2 from the germline V gene are DFQATT and SNEGSKA (reference sequence). The CDR3 reads CSARIGGRRNTEAFF. The CDR3, as DNA: TGCAGTGCTAGGATCGGGGGCAGGAGAAACACTGAAGCTTTCTTT.

In its sample, this clonotype was seen once. A much larger clone sits a single nucleotide away, making a read error possible. The chain carries TRBV7-2 and TRBJ1-6, with D unclear. CDR3 length equals 13 residues. V shed 0 bases and J shed 14 bases, with 11 bases lying between them. Germline V lookup: CDR1 SGHTA, CDR2 FQGNSA. The CDR3 bases are TGTGCCAGCAGCTTAGCTGTCGCCCTGGCCCTCCACTTT. Translated: CASSLAVALALHF.

The rearrangement uses TRBV20-1 and TRBJ2-1, with D tentatively TRBD2 (6 bases). CDR1 and CDR2 (germline): DFQATT, SNEGSKA (reference sequence). This CDR3 has 14 residues. The V gene lost 6 bases and the J gene lost 0 bases, with 12 bases spanning the gap. CDR3 sequence (DNA): TGCAGTGCGGCTAGCGTAAGCTCCTACAATGAGCAGTTCTTC. Translating it yields CSAASVSSYNEQFF.

This clonotype is medium-sized. This chain connects TRBV6-5 to TRBJ2-1; D possibly matches TRBD1 or TRBD2 (6 bases each). V was trimmed by 1 base and J by 6 bases, leaving 10 bases between them. The CDR3 totals 14 residues. Germline values: CDR1 MNHEY, CDR2 SVGAGI. CDR3 residues: CASSYYGGGNEQFF. The CDR3 region has the DNA TGTGCCAGCAGTTACTATGGAGGGGGCAATGAGCAGTTCTTC.

The genes are TRBV6-2 or TRBV6-3 and TRBJ2-3; D unresolved. Germline CDR1 reads MNHEY; CDR2 reads SVGEGT. V lost 4 bases and J 7 bases, leaving 9 bases between the germline ends. The CDR3 runs 12 residues. For the CDR3, the DNA is TGTGCCAGCAGTTCTGACGGGTATACGCAGTATTTT. Amino acids: CASSSDGYTQYF.

This clonotype has a handful of counts. V is TRBV27 and J is TRBJ1-6; no clear D gene. Germline loops: CDR1 MNHEY, CDR2 SMNVEV (reference sequence). The length of the CDR3 is 13 residues. Trimming removed 8 bases from V and 8 bases from J, with 13 bases in between. CDR3 coding DNA: TGTGCCAGCCGACGGGCCGTCGATTCACCCCTCCACTTT. This sequence encodes CASRRAVDSPLHF.

This clonotype turned up a few times. The rearrangement joins TRBV28 to TRBJ2-1; 9 bases map to TRBD1. CDR1 and CDR2 (germline): MDHEN, SYDVKM. This CDR3 comprises 15 residues. V was clipped by 7 bases and J by 9 bases; unmatched bases: 13. The CDR3 reads CASISPGQGGTEQFF. CDR3 DNA: TGTGCCAGCATCTCCCCGGGACAGGGAGGGACTGAGCAGTTCTTC.

This clonotype appeared a few times. The chain uses TRBV19 and TRBJ1-3, with no clear D. Trimming took off 6 bases at V and 3 bases at J, with 15 bases between the two ends. The germline CDR1 and CDR2 sequences are LNHDA and SQIVND (reference sequence). The CDR3 is 15 residues long. The CDR3: CASREGPLGGNTIYF. CDR3 DNA: TGTGCCAGTAGAGAAGGGCCCCTCGGTGGAAACACCATATATTTT.

The chain couples TRBV20-1 to TRBJ2-3, with 13 bases matching TRBD2. The trim removed 5 bases at V and 4 bases at J, leaving 12 bases unmatched. The CDR3 extends over 17 amino acids. Germline-derived CDR1 and CDR2 are DFQATT and SNEGSKA (reference sequence). CDR3 sequence reads: CSAGIIPGLAGSDTQYF. The DNA for the CDR3 is TGCAGTGCTGGGATTATACCGGGACTAGCGGGATCAGATACGCAGTATTTT.

The chain uses TRBV6-5 and TRBJ1-1, with unresolved D. CDR3 length: 16 amino acids. Trimming removed 5 bases from V and 1 base from J, with 17 bases in between. Germline CDR1 MNHEY, CDR2 SVGAGI. The CDR3 loop reads CASSPWRPSSNTEAFF. The DNA for the CDR3 is TGTGCCAGCAGTCCCTGGAGGCCCTCATCGAACACTGAAGCTTTCTTT.

The sample holds a few counts of this clonotype. CDR3 sequence (DNA): TGTGCCAGCAGCTTGTCAGGGGTGGAGACCCAGTACTTC. This encodes CASSLSGVETQYF. This chain links TRBV11-3 with TRBJ2-5; a weak D match, TRBD1 (6 bases). This CDR3 region has 13 residues. Between the trimmed V and J ends, which lost 3 bases and 5 bases, there was a span of 10 bases. The germline V gene has CDR1 SGHNT and CDR2 YENEEA.

The chain combines TRBV20-1 with TRBJ2-7; D remains unclear. Germline CDR1 and CDR2: DFQATT and SNEGSKA (reference sequence). The CDR3 sequence is 12 residues long. V was trimmed by 3 bases and J by 4 bases, leaving 10 bases between them. The CDR3 region has the DNA TGCAGTGCTAGTCGAGCCGGATACGAGCAGTACTTC. Translated, it gives CSASRAGYEQYF.

This clonotype was counted between two and nine times. V gene TRBV6-2 or TRBV6-3 combines with J gene TRBJ2-3; D not resolved. The germline gives CDR1 MNHEY, CDR2 SVGEGT. Trimming took 2 bases from V and 14 from J, leaving 11 bases between them. The CDR3 runs 11 residues. CDR3 in DNA: TGTGCCAGCAGTTACCCGGACCGCCCGTATTTT. Amino acids: CASSYPDRPYF.

By frequency in the sample, this clonotype is medium-sized (0.01 to 0.1%). The chain uses TRBV7-9 and TRBJ2-7; TRBD2 might be the D (5 bases). The V and J ends lost 6 bases and 6 bases respectively, with 18 bases between them. Germline V gene lookup returns CDR1 SEHNR and CDR2 FQNEAQ (reference sequence). The CDR3 has 14 amino acids. The CDR3 region has the DNA TGTGCCAGCAGTTCGGGATCCCTCTACTCCGAGCAGTACTTC. This gives the protein CASSSGSLYSEQYF.

The gene calls are TRBV7-9 and TRBJ2-5; TRBD2 matches at 12 bases. V lost 0 bases to trimming and J lost 0 bases; unmatched junction nucleotides: 2. Germline loops: CDR1 SEHNR, CDR2 FQNEAQ (reference sequence). CDR3 size: 17 residues. The CDR3 nucleotides are TGTGCCAGCAGCTTAGCCCTAGCGGGAGGGTACCAAGAGACCCAGTACTTC. Translation gives CASSLALAGGYQETQYF.

This sequence joins TRBV19 and TRBJ2-7; D could derive from TRBD1 or TRBD2 (5 bases each). Trimming pared 1 base from V and 6 bases from J, leaving 16 bases between. The CDR3 is made up of 15 amino acids. Germline V gives CDR1 LNHDA, CDR2 SQIVND (reference sequence). The CDR3 bases are TGTGCCAGTAGTATAGTACCGGGACCGGGCGCCGAGCAGTACTTC. It specifies CASSIVPGPGAEQYF. Combining the CDR3 with reference TRBV19 and TRBJ2-7 gives the whole variable domain DGGITQSPKYLFRKEGQNVTLSCEQNLNHDAMYWYRQDPGQGLRLIYYSQIVNDFQKGDIAEGYSVSREKKESFPLTVTSAQKNPTAFYLCASSIVPGPGAEQYFGPGTRLTVT.

This clonotype showed up just a few times. V is TRBV28 and J is TRBJ1-2; D ambiguous. Germline-derived CDR1 and CDR2 are MDHEN and SYDVKM. V was pared by 3 bases and J by 0 bases, with 8 bases between. This CDR3 has 14 amino acids. Here the CDR3 DNA reads TGTGCCAGCAGTTTCGGCACCGCTAACTATGGCTACACCTTC. Amino acids: CASSFGTANYGYTF.